This is a list of T cell receptor beta chains from one sample in a study of blood T cell repertoires in COVID-19. Data came from immunoSEQ multiplex PCR; TCRdb stores just in-frame clones and leaves some out. The sample has about 200,000 clones, 84% seen once; the top ten hold under 15%. Material for sequencing was peripheral blood. These receptor sequences come from a human donor in a cohort sampled during active COVID-19. Both conserved end residues are part of each CDR3. The D gene is left open where the match is weak. Some rows mark clone size as missing; the rest say once, few, many or name a class of expanded clone.

-	TRBV28	TRBJ1-3	-	TGTGCCAGCAGCCGTCGCGGGACCCCCTCTGGAAACACCATATATTTT	CASSRRGTPSGNTIYF
-	TRBV5-8	TRBJ1-2	-	TGTGCCAGCAGCTTAGATCGGCCCAGGGACTATATTAACTATGGCTACACCTTC	CASSLDRPRDYINYGYTF
-	TRBV27	TRBJ1-2	-	TGTGCCAGCAGTTTATCGGCTTCCGGTCCGACAGTTGCCTATGGCTACACCTTC	CASSLSASGPTVAYGYTF
few	TRBV7-9	TRBJ2-2	-	TGTGCCAGCAGCCCTGGCCTCGGGGCCGGGGAGCTGTTTTTT	CASSPGLGAGELFF
-	TRBV5-6	TRBJ2-5	-	TGTGCCAGCAGCTTGGCGGGGAAGGGTAAAGTCCAAGAGACCCAGTACTTC	CASSLAGKGKVQETQYF
-	TRBV12-1	TRBJ2-7	-	TGTGCCAGCAGCTGTCGAATCGGGGGGTACGAGCAGTACTTC	CASSCRIGGYEQYF
-	TRBV24-1	TRBJ2-3	TRBD1	TGTGCCACCAGTGATTTTCCTCATAGGACAGGGCCAGATACGCAGTATTTT	CATSDFPHRTGPDTQYF
-	TRBV3-1/TRBV3-2	TRBJ2-6	-	TGTGCCAGCAGCCGCACAGGGATCGAATCTGGGGCCAACGTCCTGACTTTC	CASSRTGIESGANVLTF
-	TRBV4-1	TRBJ1-5	-	TGCGCCAGCAGCCAAGTAGTGGTAGCGGGGCCCCAGCATTTT	CASSQVVVAGPQHF
-	TRBV4-2	TRBJ1-1	-	TGTGCCAGCAGCCAAGATTCCACGAGGGCGGGCACTGAAGCTTTCTTT	CASSQDSTRAGTEAFF
-	TRBV18	TRBJ2-7	TRBD1	TGTGCCAGCGGTTCGGGACAGGGGGTCGGCGAGCAGTACTTC	CASGSGQGVGEQYF
-	TRBV9	TRBJ2-5	-	TGTGCCAGCAGCGTAGCGGGGGTCTTCCAAGAGACCCAGTACTTC	CASSVAGVFQETQYF
-	TRBV7-6	TRBJ2-1	TRBD1	TGTGCCAGCAGGCGACAGGGCGTCCCGAGCAATGAGCAGTTCTTC	CASRRQGVPSNEQFF
once	TRBV28	TRBJ2-7	-	TGTGCCAGCAGGGGGGCTTCCGAAATCTCCTACGAGCAGTACTTC	CASRGASEISYEQYF
-	TRBV28	TRBJ2-4	TRBD1	TGTGCCAGCAGTTTCGGCAGGGGGAAGGACATTCAGTACTTC	CASSFGRGKDIQYF
-	TRBV7-8	TRBJ1-3	TRBD1	TGTGCCAGCAGCCTCCCCACAGGGGCTGGAAACACCATATATTTT	CASSLPTGAGNTIYF
once	TRBV9	TRBJ1-6	-	TGTGCCAGCAGCGTGAGGCGGGACAATTCACCCCTCCACTTT	CASSVRRDNSPLHF
-	TRBV18	TRBJ2-5	-	TGTGCCAGCTCACTGGATCCAGGGGGGTGGACCCAGTACTTC	CASSLDPGGWTQYF
-	TRBV28	TRBJ2-7	TRBD2	TGTGCCAGCAGGCGGACTAGCGGCTTTTCCTACGAGCAGTACTTC	CASRRTSGFSYEQYF
-	TRBV18	TRBJ2-3	-	TGTGCCAGCTCACCACCGGGGCTATCCCTCCCAGATACGCAGTATTTT	CASSPPGLSLPDTQYF
-	TRBV7-7	TRBJ2-7	TRBD2	TGTGCTAGCAGCTTAGGTAGCGGGACGAGCTACGAGCAGTACTTC	CASSLGSGTSYEQYF
-	TRBV5-4	TRBJ2-7	TRBD2	TGTGCCAGCAGCTCTAGCGGCTCCTACGAGCAGTACTTC	CASSSSGSYEQYF
-	TRBV27	TRBJ1-2	-	TGTGCCAGCGTCGCTGGCAGTTCGAACTATGGCTACACCTTC	CASVAGSSNYGYTF
-	TRBV5-6	TRBJ1-5	-	TGTGCCAGCAGCTTGGGGCAGGGTCCCAATCAGCCCCAGCATTTT	CASSLGQGPNQPQHF
-	TRBV10-3	TRBJ2-7	TRBD1	TGTGCCATCAGGCAGGGGGCGAACTACGAGCAGTACTTC	CAIRQGANYEQYF
-	TRBV25-1	TRBJ2-1	TRBD2	TGTGCCAGTTCGGGACTAGGAGGCAATGAGCAGTTCTTC	CASSGLGGNEQFF
-	TRBV11-2	TRBJ1-1	-	TGTGCCAGCAGTTCCCGTCACACTGAAGCTTTCTTT	CASSSRHTEAFF
once	TRBV2	TRBJ2-7	-	TGTGCCAGCAGCGGAAACTATAATCCCTACGAGCAGTACTTC	CASSGNYNPYEQYF
few	TRBV25-1	TRBJ2-1	TRBD2	TGTGCCAGCAGTTCGAACTGGCTAGCGGCTTACAATGAGCAGTTCTTC	CASSSNWLAAYNEQFF
-	TRBV28	TRBJ2-7	TRBD1	TGTGCCAGCACCCAGGGGGACAGAGCCCCGTCCGAGCAGTACTTC	CASTQGDRAPSEQYF